Listed below are T cell receptor beta chains from one sample, sequenced in a study of cytomegalovirus exposure and HLA in healthy donors. Assay: immunoSEQ multiplex PCR; the TCRdb copy retains only in-frame clones and omits some. The sample lists roughly 120,000 clones, about 82% occurring once. What was sequenced was PBMCs. Source of these receptors: a man aged 18 to 30 in good health and CMV-seronegative. Both conserved end residues are part of each CDR3. Each record gives: V gene, J gene, D gene, clone size, CDR3 protein, CDR3 DNA. A D gene is named only where the DNA matches it firmly. Only some rows state a clone size, as once, few, many or a class for expanded clones.

TRBV30	TRBJ1-1	NA	NA	CAWGGGGAGAFF	TGTGCCTGGGGAGGCGGGGGCGCGGGAGCTTTCTTT
TRBV13	TRBJ1-2	NA	NA	CASSLEGRGQVTGYTF	TGTGCCAGCAGCTTAGAGGGCAGGGGCCAAGTTACTGGCTACACCTTC
TRBV7-2	TRBJ1-2	NA	NA	CASSLSANRQTNYGYTF	TGTGCCAGCAGCTTAAGTGCTAACCGACAGACTAACTATGGCTACACCTTC
TRBV14	TRBJ2-1	TRBD2	NA	CASSQELAGGLNEQFF	TGTGCCAGCAGCCAAGAGCTAGCGGGGGGGCTGAATGAGCAGTTCTTC
TRBV2	TRBJ2-5	TRBD1	NA	CASNRPGQGEETQYF	TGTGCCAGCAACCGACCGGGACAGGGTGAAGAGACCCAGTACTTC
TRBV4-1	TRBJ2-1	TRBD1	NA	CASSQAAGQGWNEQFF	TGCGCCAGCAGCCAAGCTGCGGGACAGGGGTGGAATGAGCAGTTCTTC
TRBV7-8	TRBJ2-5	NA	NA	CASSSDSLGETQYF	TGTGCCAGCAGCTCGGACAGCCTCGGGGAGACCCAGTACTTC
TRBV5-1	TRBJ2-7	TRBD2	NA	CASSGAGDSYEQYF	TGCGCCAGCAGCGGAGCGGGGGACTCCTACGAGCAGTACTTC
TRBV21-1	TRBJ2-7	NA	NA	CASSTRDTLQAGGSYEQYF	TGTGCCAGCAGCACCCGGGACACCCTACAGGCGGGGGGCTCCTACGAGCAGTACTTC
TRBV30	TRBJ1-1	NA	once	CAWSSLKPEAFF	TGTGCCTGGAGCTCCCTTAAGCCTGAAGCTTTCTTT
TRBV4-1	TRBJ1-3	NA	NA	CASSPAGAGNTIYF	TGCGCCAGCAGCCCCGCAGGGGCTGGAAACACCATATATTTT
TRBV15	TRBJ2-1	TRBD2	once	CATSRERSSGGNEQFF	TGTGCCACCAGCAGAGAAAGGTCTAGCGGGGGCAATGAGCAGTTCTTC
TRBV5-1	TRBJ1-6	TRBD1	NA	CASSLSGQGYNSPLHF	TGCGCCAGCAGCTTATCGGGACAGGGGTATAATTCACCCCTCCACTTT
TRBV21-1	TRBJ1-5	NA	NA	CASSKVGDSYSNQPQHF	TGTGCCAGCAGCAAAGTTGGGGACAGTTATAGCAATCAGCCCCAGCATTTT
TRBV9	TRBJ2-7	TRBD1	NA	CASSVDDGQGFYEQYF	TGTGCCAGCAGCGTAGACGACGGACAGGGATTCTACGAGCAGTACTTC
TRBV30	TRBJ1-6	TRBD1	NA	CAWSVRSGTGNSPLHF	TGTGCCTGGAGTGTGCGATCCGGGACAGGGAACTCACCCCTCCACTTT
TRBV5-8	TRBJ1-2	NA	NA	CASSLMGSYGYTF	TGTGCCAGCAGCTTGATGGGGAGCTATGGCTACACCTTC
TRBV5-1	TRBJ2-2	TRBD1	NA	CASSPGQGGGELFF	TGCGCCAGCAGCCCAGGACAGGGAGGCGGGGAGCTGTTTTTT
TRBV7-9	TRBJ2-7	TRBD1	NA	CASSLPGQGAYEQYF	TGTGCCAGCAGCTTACCGGGACAGGGGGCCTACGAGCAGTACTTC
TRBV15	TRBJ1-3	TRBD1	NA	CATSRDPGTVSGNTIYF	TGTGCCACCAGCAGAGATCCCGGGACAGTCTCTGGAAACACCATATATTTT
TRBV27	TRBJ2-7	NA	few	CASSDRGGYEQYF	TGTGCCAGCAGTGACAGAGGGGGCTACGAGCAGTACTTC
TRBV4-1	TRBJ2-2	TRBD2	NA	CASSQDAGGGSGELFF	TGCGCCAGCAGCCAAGATGCGGGAGGGGGATCCGGGGAGCTGTTTTTT
TRBV20-1	TRBJ2-7	NA	few	CSASSRGECYF	TGCAGTGCTAGTAGCCGGGGAGAGTGTTACTTC
TRBV2	TRBJ2-2	TRBD1	NA	CASKEGTARPGELFF	TGTGCCAGTAAGGAAGGGACAGCTCGGCCCGGGGAGCTGTTTTTT
TRBV25-1	TRBJ2-7	NA	NA	CASSGNRYYEQYF	TGTGCCAGCAGTGGGAACAGGTACTACGAGCAGTACTTC